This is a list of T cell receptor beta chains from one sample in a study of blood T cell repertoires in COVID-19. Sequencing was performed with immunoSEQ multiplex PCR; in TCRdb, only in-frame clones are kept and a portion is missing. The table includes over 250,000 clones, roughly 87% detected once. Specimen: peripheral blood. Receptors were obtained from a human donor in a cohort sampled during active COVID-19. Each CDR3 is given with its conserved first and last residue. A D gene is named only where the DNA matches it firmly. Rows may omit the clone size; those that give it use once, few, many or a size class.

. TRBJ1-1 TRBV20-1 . CSARDERRAFF TGCAGTGCTAGAGACGAGAGGAGGGCTTTCTTT
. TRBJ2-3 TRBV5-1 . CASTEASTDTQYF TGCGCCAGCACTGAGGCGTCCACAGATACGCAGTATTTT
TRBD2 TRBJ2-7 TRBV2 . CASSSGSYEQYF TGTGCCAGCTCTAGCGGCTCCTACGAGCAGTACTTC
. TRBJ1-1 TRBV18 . CASTSENTEAFF TGTGCCAGCACCTCAGAGAACACTGAAGCTTTCTTT
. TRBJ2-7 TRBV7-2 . CASSESGTREQYF TGTGCCAGCAGCGAGAGCGGGACACGCGAGCAGTACTTC
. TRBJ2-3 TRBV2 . CASRRDGTDTQYF TGTGCCAGCAGAAGAGATGGCACAGATACGCAGTATTTT
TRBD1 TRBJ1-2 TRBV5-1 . CASSLANSGTGRYGYTF TGCGCCAGCAGCTTGGCCAATAGCGGGACAGGGCGCTATGGCTACACCTTC
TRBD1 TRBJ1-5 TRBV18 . CASSPTGNQPQHF TGTGCCAGCTCACCGACAGGGAATCAGCCCCAGCATTTT
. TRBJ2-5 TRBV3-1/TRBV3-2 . CASSQSRGSKTQYF TGTGCCAGCAGCCAGTCGAGGGGGTCGAAGACCCAGTACTTC
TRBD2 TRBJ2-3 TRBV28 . CASSPQGGSSDTQYF TGTGCCAGCAGTCCCCAGGGCGGGAGTTCAGATACGCAGTATTTT
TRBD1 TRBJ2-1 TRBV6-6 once CASRNTGGNEQFF TGTGCCAGCAGGAACACAGGGGGGAATGAGCAGTTCTTC